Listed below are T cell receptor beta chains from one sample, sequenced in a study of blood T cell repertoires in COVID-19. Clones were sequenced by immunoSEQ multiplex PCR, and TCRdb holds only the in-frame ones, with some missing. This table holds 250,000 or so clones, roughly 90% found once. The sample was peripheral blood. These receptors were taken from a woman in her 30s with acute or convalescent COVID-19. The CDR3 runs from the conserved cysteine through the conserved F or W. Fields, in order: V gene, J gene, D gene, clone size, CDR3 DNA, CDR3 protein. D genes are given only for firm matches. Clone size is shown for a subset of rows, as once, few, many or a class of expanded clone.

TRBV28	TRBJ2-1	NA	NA	TGTGCCAGCAGCCCAGGGTCCCCAGCCCCCAATGAGCAGTTCTTC	CASSPGSPAPNEQFF
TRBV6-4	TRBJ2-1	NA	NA	TGTGCCAGCAGTGACTCGGCGGGGAGCTCCTACAATGAGCAGTTCTTC	CASSDSAGSSYNEQFF
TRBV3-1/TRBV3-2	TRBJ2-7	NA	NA	TGTGCCAGCAGCCAAGCTCTTACGCTTGCGGGCTCCTACGAGCAGTACTTC	CASSQALTLAGSYEQYF
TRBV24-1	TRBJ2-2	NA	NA	TGTGCCACCAGACAGGGCGGCACCGGGGAGCTGTTTTTT	CATRQGGTGELFF
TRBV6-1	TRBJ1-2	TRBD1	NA	TGTGCCAGCAGTGAAGCGGGACAGGGCCGAATCAACTATGGCTACACCTTC	CASSEAGQGRINYGYTF
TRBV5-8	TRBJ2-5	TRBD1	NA	TGTGCCAGCAGGTCCGGGACAGGGGGCTCGAGGGAGACCCAGTACTTC	CASRSGTGGSRETQYF
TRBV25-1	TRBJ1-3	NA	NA	TGTGCCAGCAGTCCGCAGGGGTTCCGATCGGCAGCGAACACCATATATTTT	CASSPQGFRSAANTIYF
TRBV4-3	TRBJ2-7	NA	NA	TGCGCCAGCAGCCAAGTTACCGGGGGCGAGCAGTACTTC	CASSQVTGGEQYF
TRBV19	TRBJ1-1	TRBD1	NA	TGTGCCAGTAGTGCGCGACAGGGAGGAAGAGCTTTCTTT	CASSARQGGRAFF
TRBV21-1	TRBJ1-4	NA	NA	TGTGCCAGCAGCAAAGGGAACGACAGGGGCGGTGAGTTAATTGAAAAACTGTTTTTT	CASSKGNDRGGELIEKLFF
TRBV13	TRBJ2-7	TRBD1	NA	TGTGCCAGCAGCTTAGAACGGACAGGCCCCTACGAGCAGTACTTC	CASSLERTGPYEQYF
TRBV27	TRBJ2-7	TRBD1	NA	TGTGCCAGCAGTCCTGACGGAACAGGGGGTTTCTACGAGCAGTACTTC	CASSPDGTGGFYEQYF
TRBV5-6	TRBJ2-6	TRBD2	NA	TGTGCCAGCAGCAGAGGACTAGCGGGAGGTACTGGGGCCAACGTCCTGACTTTC	CASSRGLAGGTGANVLTF
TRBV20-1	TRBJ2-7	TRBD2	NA	TGCAGTGCTAGTCTAGCGGGAGGAGGGGTTACCTACGAGCAGTACTTC	CSASLAGGGVTYEQYF
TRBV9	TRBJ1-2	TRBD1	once	TGTGCCAGCAGCGTCCAGGACAGGTCAACTTATGGCTACACCTTC	CASSVQDRSTYGYTF
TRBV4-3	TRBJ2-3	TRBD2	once	TGCGCCAGCAGCCAAGATCCTGGACTAGCGAGCACAGATACGCAGTATTTT	CASSQDPGLASTDTQYF
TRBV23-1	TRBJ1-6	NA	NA	TGCATAGTCGGGAGGGGCAATTCACCCCTCCACTTT	CIVGRGNSPLHF
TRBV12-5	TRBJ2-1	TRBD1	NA	TGTGCTAGTGGTTTCTTAAACCCAGGGGGTGAGCAGTTCTTC	CASGFLNPGGEQFF
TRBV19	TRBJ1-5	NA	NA	TGTGCCAGTAGTATAGCTCTCAGGGTCCAATCGTCCCAGCATTTT	CASSIALRVQSSQHF
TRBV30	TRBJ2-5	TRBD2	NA	TGTGCCTGGAGTCAAATTAGCATGCAATCGGGGGGGACCCAGTACTTC	CAWSQISMQSGGTQYF
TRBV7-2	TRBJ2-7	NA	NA	TGTGCCAGCAGCTTAGCTATAGGGGGCTCCTACGAGCAGTACTTC	CASSLAIGGSYEQYF
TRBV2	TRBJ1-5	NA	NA	TGTGCCAGCAGGGATGGTCGGGGGGACGCTCAGCCCCAGCATTTT	CASRDGRGDAQPQHF
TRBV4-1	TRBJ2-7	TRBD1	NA	TGCGCCAGCAGCCAAGATCTGGACAGGCCCTACGAGCAGTACTTC	CASSQDLDRPYEQYF
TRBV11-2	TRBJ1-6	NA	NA	TGTGCCAGCAGCTTACTACCGCCAGGGGTGCATAATTCACCCCTCCACTTT	CASSLLPPGVHNSPLHF
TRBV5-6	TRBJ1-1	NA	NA	TGTGCCAGCAGCTTGTTAGGCGCGGACACGGAGTTCGGCACTGAAGCTTTCTTT	CASSLLGADTEFGTEAFF
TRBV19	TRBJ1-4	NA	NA	TGTGCCAGTAGTATAAGAGACCAAGGGGTCCGTGAAAAACTGTTTTTT	CASSIRDQGVREKLFF
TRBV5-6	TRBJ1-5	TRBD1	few	TGTGCCAGCAGCCCCAGGGGCCGGACAGGCCGCAATCAGCCCCAGCATTTT	CASSPRGRTGRNQPQHF
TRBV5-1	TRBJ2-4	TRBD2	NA	TGCGCCAGCAGCTTCGATAGCGGGAGTGTAGACATTCAGTACTTC	CASSFDSGSVDIQYF
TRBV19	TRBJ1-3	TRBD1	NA	TGTGCCAGTAGTATCGGGACAGGGCGCTCTGGAAACACCATATATTTT	CASSIGTGRSGNTIYF
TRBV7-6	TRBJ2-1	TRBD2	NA	TGTGCCAGCAGCTTAGAGTTGACTAGCGGGCTTCTCAATGAGCAGTTCTTC	CASSLELTSGLLNEQFF
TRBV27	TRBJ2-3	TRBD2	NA	TGTGCCAGCAGTTCAGGACTAGCGGGAGTCACAGATACGCAGTATTTT	CASSSGLAGVTDTQYF
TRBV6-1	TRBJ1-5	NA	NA	TGTGCCAGCAGTGAAAGGACACTTAATCAGCCCCAGCATTTT	CASSERTLNQPQHF
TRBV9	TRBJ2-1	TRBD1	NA	TGTGCCAGCAGCGTAGCGCCGACAGGGACGGGCAATGAGCAGTTCTTC	CASSVAPTGTGNEQFF
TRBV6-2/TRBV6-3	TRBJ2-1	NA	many	TGTGCCAGCAGTTACTCACGGGATATCGGCAATGAGCAGTTCTTC	CASSYSRDIGNEQFF
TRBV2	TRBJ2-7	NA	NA	TGTGCCAGCAGTCGTCCCTACAGGGTCTACGAGCAGTACTTC	CASSRPYRVYEQYF
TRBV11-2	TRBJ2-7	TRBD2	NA	TGTGCCAGCAGCTTGGGGGGGCTTCCGACTAGCGGATCCTCCTACGAGCAGTACTTC	CASSLGGLPTSGSSYEQYF
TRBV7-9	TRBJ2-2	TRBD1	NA	TGTGCCAGCAGCCTTGCCGGGACAGGGTTTGTCGGGGAGCTGTTTTTT	CASSLAGTGFVGELFF
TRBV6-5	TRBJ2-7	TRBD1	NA	TGTGCCAGCAGCCTTCTCGGGACAGTCATTGACGAGCAGTACTTC	CASSLLGTVIDEQYF
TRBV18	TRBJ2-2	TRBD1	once	TGTGCCAGCTCACCGGGACAGTACACCGGGGAGCTGTTTTTT	CASSPGQYTGELFF
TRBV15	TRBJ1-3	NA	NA	TGTGCCACCAGCAGAGACAGTGCAACTGGAAACACCATATATTTT	CATSRDSATGNTIYF
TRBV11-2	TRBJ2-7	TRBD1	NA	TGTGCCAGCAGCTTATTGGACAGGGGGGACGAGCAGTACTTC	CASSLLDRGDEQYF